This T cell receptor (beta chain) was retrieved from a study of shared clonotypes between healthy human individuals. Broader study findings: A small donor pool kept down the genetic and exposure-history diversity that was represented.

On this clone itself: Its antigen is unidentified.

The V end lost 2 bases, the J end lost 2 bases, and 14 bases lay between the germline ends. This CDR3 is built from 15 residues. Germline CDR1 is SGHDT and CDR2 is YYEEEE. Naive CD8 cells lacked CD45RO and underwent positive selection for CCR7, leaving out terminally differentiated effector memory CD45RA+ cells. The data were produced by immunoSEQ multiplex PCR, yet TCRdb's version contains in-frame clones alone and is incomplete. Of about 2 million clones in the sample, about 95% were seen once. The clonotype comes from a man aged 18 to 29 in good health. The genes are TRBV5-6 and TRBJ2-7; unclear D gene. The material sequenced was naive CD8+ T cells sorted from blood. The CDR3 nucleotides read TGTGCCAGCAGCTTTCCTGAGGACGGTACCTACGAGCAGTACTTC. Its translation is CASSFPEDGTYEQYF. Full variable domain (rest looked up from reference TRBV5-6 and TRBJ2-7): DAGVTQSPTHLIKTRGQQVTLRCSPKSGHDTVSWYQQALGQGPQFIFQYYEEEERQRGNFPDRFSGHQFPNYSSELNVNALLLGDSALYLCASSFPEDGTYEQYFGPGTRLTVT.